The present TCR beta chain was sequenced within a study of beta chain features in type 1 diabetes (dated by TCRdb to the late 2010s). Study-wide context: Mean age, gender distribution, total cell number and subset yield did not differ between patients and healthy donors. A total of around 110,000,000 sorted cells were examined across all samples, and RNA yield correlated strongly with the number of cells per subset. The study compared TCRB repertoires of sorted circulating CD4+ T cell subsets between recently diagnosed type 1 diabetes patients and matched healthy donors. Regulatory and stem cell-like memory subsets were obtained from only 8 patients and roughly eight healthy donors, while naive and central memory subsets were obtained from all 30 or so donors.

Beyond this particular receptor, the publication reports: HLA sub-analyses involved small numbers of individuals, so any influence of HLA type on TCRB rearrangement remained unresolved. Naive, central memory and regulatory TCRB repertoires appeared to be more similar among patients than among healthy donors. In all four CD4+ subsets, TCRB CDR3 length was moderately but significantly shorter in type 1 diabetes patients. Patients with type 1 diabetes made fewer insertions and deleted more nucleotides at VDJ recombination sites, implying thymic rearrangement abnormalities. Shorter templates might be favored by PCR, yet because patient and control samples were amplified and corrected together, any such skew would affect both groups equally. Because cDNA was sequenced instead of genomic DNA, highly expressing activated cells could be over-represented, though the groups showed no difference in activation or CD3 levels.

The table lists this clone with a few counts. Its cognate antigen has yet to be identified. No quality values exist for individual bases; no much larger clone is one base distant. The High Capacity cDNA Reverse Transcription Kit was used to reverse transcribe all of the isolated RNA, meaning that expressed TCRB transcripts were what got sequenced. Naive, central memory and regulatory T cell samples underwent deep immunoSEQ sequencing, averaging approximately 3.3 million total reads per sample. Sorted cells were lysed in RLT buffer, and RNA was extracted using DNase-treated RNeasy Micro or Mini kits according to cell number. To prevent cross-contamination, every cell subset was processed on its own, while patient and healthy donor samples were processed together. TCRB sequences were amplified from cDNA with the immunoSEQ multiplex PCR, producing 87-bp fragments spanning the CDR3 region. The amplicons were sequenced using the Illumina HiSeq platform. In the source study's methods: PCR bias was corrected computationally using synthetic template baselines, and reads within Hamming distance 2 were collapsed, with unmergeable singletons discarded. By aligning reads against IMGT, V, D and J genes, CDR3 length, and insertions or deletions at six rearrangement sites were assigned. Within each subset, clonotype counts were normalized to sorted cell number, and only after that were true diversity and Gini coefficients computed with the tcR R package. The overlap coefficient, calculated on TCRB nucleotide sequences, was used to measure repertoire sharing. As a proxy for the pre-selection repertoire, out-of-frame TCRB sequences from naive cells were analyzed. Entries here come from immuneACCESS through TCRdb and include only in-frame sequences with V and J called. Some clones fail to appear in such tables; in the studies checked, an unresolved V gene covers under half of the shortfall, and the cause of the remainder is unknown. For V, J and clone size, that table is used; D and trimming come from the DNA. Across this sample there are roughly 290,000 clones, with 14% to 15% seen only once. Jointly, the top ten make up 0.015% to 0.017% of the sample.

The CDR3 starts with the cysteine, ends with the phenylalanine, and has 15 residues. The read is trimmed to its CDR3 DNA, 45 bases read in frame from base 1. V and J are truncated by 3 bases and 0 bases respectively, leaving an intervening sequence of 9 bases. CDR1 and CDR2 are read off the germline V gene as MDHEN and SYDVKM. From each donor, a single peripheral blood sample of about 110 mL on average was drawn into heparinised tubes. Using a panel that included CD45RO, CCR7, CD25, CD127, CD95 and CD27, naive, central memory, regulatory and stem cell-like memory CD4+ T cells were sorted on a BD FACSAria II. A purity above 95% was achieved for all sorted populations. PBMCs were isolated right away by Lymphoprep density gradient centrifugation and were stained directly, without culture. So that batch effects would be minimized, each experiment stained and sorted samples in pairs, pairing one healthy donor with one patient.

Sequenced: naive CD4+ T cells from blood. The cell subset or site label for this specimen denotes: true naive CD4+ T cells. Recombination linked TRBV28 to TRBJ1-5; the D segment cannot be called with confidence. The clonotype comes from a man aged 18 to 30 with type 1 diabetes. This receptor carries the CDR3 CASSFSGSSNQPQHF. The DNA sequence is given as TGTGCCAGCAGTTTCTCCGGGTCTAGCAATCAGCCCCAGCATTTT. The entire variable domain, with the stretches around the CDR3 drawn from the reference TRBV28 and TRBJ1-5 proteins, is DVKVTQSSRYLVKRTGEKVFLECVQDMDHENMFWYRQDPGLGLRLIYFSYDVKMKEKGDIPEGYSVSREKKERFSLILESASTNQTSMYLCASSFSGSSNQPQHFGDGTRLSIL.